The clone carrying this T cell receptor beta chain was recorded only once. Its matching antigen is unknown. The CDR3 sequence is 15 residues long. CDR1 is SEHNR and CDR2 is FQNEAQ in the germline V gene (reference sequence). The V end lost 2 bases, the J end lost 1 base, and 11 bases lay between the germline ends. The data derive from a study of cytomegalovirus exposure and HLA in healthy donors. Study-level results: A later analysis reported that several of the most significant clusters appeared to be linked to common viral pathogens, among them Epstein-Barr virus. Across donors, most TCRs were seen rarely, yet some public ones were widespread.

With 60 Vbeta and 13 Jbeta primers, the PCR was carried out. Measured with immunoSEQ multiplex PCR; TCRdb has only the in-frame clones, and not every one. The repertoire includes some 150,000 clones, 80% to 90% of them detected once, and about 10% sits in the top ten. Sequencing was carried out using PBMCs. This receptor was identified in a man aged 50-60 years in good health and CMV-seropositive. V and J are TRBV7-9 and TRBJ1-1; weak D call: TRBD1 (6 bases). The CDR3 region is CASSLSQGGNTEAFF. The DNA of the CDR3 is TGTGCCAGCAGCTTATCCCAAGGGGGGAACACTGAAGCTTTCTTT.